This T cell receptor (beta chain) was sequenced for a study of T cell clones after liver transplantation. Germline values: CDR1 SGHAT, CDR2 FQNNGV. Germline trimming cut 1 base from V and 3 bases from J; bases unmatched to any gene: 1. There are 15 residues in the CDR3. This table comes from immunoSEQ multiplex PCR, and its TCRdb copy is limited to in-frame clones, with some not included. Among about 85,000 clones listed, roughly four fifths were seen once. This clonotype was obtained from a human patient who received a liver transplant. Some T cells may trace back to the graft donor. The gene calls are TRBV11-2 and TRBJ2-1; TRBD2 matches 9 bases. Sequenced here: CD4+ T cells from blood, sampled 45 to 46 months after liver transplant. CDR3 DNA sequence: TGTGCCAGCAGCTTAGTTAGCGGGAGCTACAATGAGCAGTTCTTC. It codes for CASSLVSGSYNEQFF.